These T cell receptor beta chains were read from a single sample in a study of somatic mutations in cytotoxic T cells in rheumatoid arthritis. Clones were read by immunoSEQ multiplex PCR, and TCRdb kept only the in-frame ones, dropping some. The sample includes 20,000 or so clones, over 70% seen only once; the top ten take about 11%. Sequencing used CD8+ T cells sorted from blood. Source of these receptors: a woman in her forties or fifties in good health. Both conserved end residues are part of each CDR3. Fields, in order: D gene, V gene, J gene, clone size, CDR3 protein, CDR3 DNA. A D gene is named only where the DNA matches it firmly. Rows give clone size only sometimes, using once, few, many, or a class for an expanded clone.

D gene: .; V gene: TRBV13; J gene: TRBJ2-7; clone size: .; CDR3 protein: CASSVDTTYEQYF; CDR3 DNA: TGTGCCAGCAGCGTGGACACGACCTACGAGCAGTACTTC
D gene: TRBD1; V gene: TRBV11-2; J gene: TRBJ2-7; clone size: .; CDR3 protein: CASSTGVYEQYF; CDR3 DNA: TGTGCCAGCAGCACAGGGGTGTACGAGCAGTACTTC
D gene: .; V gene: TRBV13; J gene: TRBJ2-7; clone size: .; CDR3 protein: CASTPGAGEGYEQYF; CDR3 DNA: TGTGCCAGCACCCCGGGGGCGGGAGAGGGCTACGAGCAGTACTTC
D gene: TRBD2; V gene: TRBV28; J gene: TRBJ2-1; clone size: .; CDR3 protein: CASSPWTSGGAVGNEQFF; CDR3 DNA: TGTGCCAGCAGCCCGTGGACTAGCGGGGGGGCAGTAGGCAATGAGCAGTTCTTC
D gene: .; V gene: TRBV7-4; J gene: TRBJ2-7; clone size: .; CDR3 protein: CASSLRRTTIGTYEQYF; CDR3 DNA: TGTGCCAGCAGCTTAAGGCGGACTACTATTGGGACCTACGAGCAGTACTTC
D gene: .; V gene: TRBV6-5; J gene: TRBJ1-4; clone size: .; CDR3 protein: CASSPGAGEKLFF; CDR3 DNA: TGTGCCAGCAGTCCCGGGGCCGGGGAAAAACTGTTTTTT
D gene: .; V gene: TRBV6-5; J gene: TRBJ1-5; clone size: .; CDR3 protein: CASSALGTPDQPQHF; CDR3 DNA: TGTGCCAGCAGCGCTCTAGGGACACCGGATCAGCCCCAGCATTTT
D gene: TRBD2; V gene: TRBV7-9; J gene: TRBJ2-1; clone size: .; CDR3 protein: CASSSRERGEQFF; CDR3 DNA: TGTGCCAGCAGCTCGCGGGAGCGGGGTGAGCAGTTCTTC
D gene: TRBD1; V gene: TRBV4-3; J gene: TRBJ2-7; clone size: .; CDR3 protein: CASSPATGPMLHEQYF; CDR3 DNA: TGCGCCAGCAGCCCAGCGACAGGGCCCATGTTACACGAGCAGTACTTC
D gene: TRBD2; V gene: TRBV11-2; J gene: TRBJ2-5; clone size: few; CDR3 protein: CASSWGLAGGETQYF; CDR3 DNA: TGTGCCAGCAGCTGGGGACTAGCGGGGGGCGAGACCCAGTACTTC
D gene: TRBD2; V gene: TRBV19; J gene: TRBJ2-5; clone size: .; CDR3 protein: CASSIGASGAKETQYF; CDR3 DNA: TGTGCCAGTAGTATAGGTGCTAGCGGGGCTAAAGAGACCCAGTACTTC
D gene: TRBD2; V gene: TRBV19; J gene: TRBJ2-1; clone size: .; CDR3 protein: CASSGSGLAGDEQFF; CDR3 DNA: TGTGCCAGTAGTGGGTCGGGACTAGCTGGCGATGAGCAGTTCTTC
D gene: .; V gene: TRBV6-5; J gene: TRBJ1-1; clone size: once; CDR3 protein: CASTHGRGLAEAFF; CDR3 DNA: TGTGCCAGCACCCACGGTCGGGGGTTGGCTGAAGCTTTCTTT
D gene: .; V gene: TRBV7-9; J gene: TRBJ2-5; clone size: once; CDR3 protein: CASSLPIEGRERETQYF; CDR3 DNA: TGTGCCAGCAGCTTACCGATAGAAGGCAGGGAGAGGGAGACCCAGTACTTC
D gene: TRBD2; V gene: TRBV13; J gene: TRBJ2-7; clone size: .; CDR3 protein: CASSPTGTSGTYEQYF; CDR3 DNA: TGTGCCAGCAGCCCGACCGGGACTAGCGGCACCTACGAGCAGTACTTC
D gene: TRBD2; V gene: TRBV2; J gene: TRBJ2-1; clone size: .; CDR3 protein: CASSGLAGYNEQFF; CDR3 DNA: TGTGCCAGCAGTGGTCTAGCGGGGTACAATGAGCAGTTCTTC
D gene: TRBD2; V gene: TRBV11-2; J gene: TRBJ2-7; clone size: .; CDR3 protein: CASSRGAGPSYEQYF; CDR3 DNA: TGTGCCAGCAGTCGAGGAGCGGGGCCCTCCTACGAGCAGTACTTC
D gene: .; V gene: TRBV4-2; J gene: TRBJ1-4; clone size: once; CDR3 protein: CASSQEEGGAYLGEKLFF; CDR3 DNA: TGTGCCAGCAGCCAAGAAGAAGGAGGGGCCTACTTAGGGGAAAAACTGTTTTTT
D gene: .; V gene: TRBV6-5; J gene: TRBJ1-2; clone size: .; CDR3 protein: CASSHRGSYGYTF; CDR3 DNA: TGTGCCAGCAGTCACCGTGGATCCTATGGCTACACCTTC
D gene: TRBD2; V gene: TRBV6-1; J gene: TRBJ2-7; clone size: .; CDR3 protein: CASSARPSGTSSYEQYF; CDR3 DNA: TGTGCCAGCAGTGCTCGCCCTAGCGGGACAAGCTCCTACGAGCAGTACTTC
D gene: .; V gene: TRBV7-2; J gene: TRBJ1-5; clone size: .; CDR3 protein: CASSLGRGGQPQHF; CDR3 DNA: TGTGCCAGCAGCTTAGGTCGGGGGGGCCAGCCCCAGCATTTT
D gene: .; V gene: TRBV5-4; J gene: TRBJ2-5; clone size: .; CDR3 protein: CASSPEQGQETQYF; CDR3 DNA: TGTGCCAGCAGCCCAGAACAGGGTCAAGAGACCCAGTACTTC
D gene: .; V gene: TRBV5-1; J gene: TRBJ1-2; clone size: .; CDR3 protein: CASSLDGPGYYGYTF; CDR3 DNA: TGCGCCAGCAGCTTAGACGGACCAGGGTACTATGGCTACACCTTC
D gene: .; V gene: TRBV9; J gene: TRBJ2-7; clone size: .; CDR3 protein: CASSFGTGTYEQYF; CDR3 DNA: TGTGCCAGCAGCTTTGGGACGGGAACCTACGAGCAGTACTTC
D gene: TRBD1; V gene: TRBV30; J gene: TRBJ2-7; clone size: once; CDR3 protein: CAWNAGGYYEQYF; CDR3 DNA: TGTGCCTGGAACGCAGGGGGTTACTACGAGCAGTACTTC
D gene: .; V gene: TRBV4-1; J gene: TRBJ2-7; clone size: .; CDR3 protein: CASSPEGYEQYF; CDR3 DNA: TGCGCCAGCTCTCCTGAGGGATACGAGCAGTACTTC
D gene: TRBD1; V gene: TRBV5-8; J gene: TRBJ2-1; clone size: .; CDR3 protein: CASSRDRDSNNEQFF; CDR3 DNA: TGTGCCAGCAGCCGGGACAGGGACTCTAACAATGAGCAGTTCTTC
D gene: .; V gene: TRBV6-5; J gene: TRBJ2-5; clone size: .; CDR3 protein: CASTSSRKTQYF; CDR3 DNA: TGTGCCAGCACCTCATCCCGTAAGACCCAGTACTTC
D gene: TRBD1; V gene: TRBV6-1; J gene: TRBJ2-7; clone size: .; CDR3 protein: CASSKDRGSYEQYF; CDR3 DNA: TGTGCCAGCAGTAAGGACAGGGGAAGCTACGAGCAGTACTTC
D gene: .; V gene: TRBV12-5; J gene: TRBJ1-1; clone size: .; CDR3 protein: CATRSWDTEAFF; CDR3 DNA: TGTGCTACCCGGAGCTGGGACACTGAAGCTTTCTTT
D gene: .; V gene: TRBV4-3; J gene: TRBJ1-4; clone size: .; CDR3 protein: CASSQDRGIGEKLFF; CDR3 DNA: TGCGCCAGCAGCCAAGATCGCGGGATTGGAGAAAAACTGTTTTTT
D gene: .; V gene: TRBV27; J gene: TRBJ1-5; clone size: .; CDR3 protein: CASSPFGLGNQPQHF; CDR3 DNA: TGTGCCAGCAGCCCGTTTGGTCTTGGCAATCAGCCCCAGCATTTT
D gene: .; V gene: TRBV11-2; J gene: TRBJ2-7; clone size: .; CDR3 protein: CASSRITYEQYF; CDR3 DNA: TGTGCCAGCAGCCGTATAACCTACGAGCAGTACTTC
D gene: TRBD1; V gene: TRBV10-3; J gene: TRBJ2-7; clone size: .; CDR3 protein: CAIRKSGQAYEQYF; CDR3 DNA: TGTGCCATCAGGAAGTCGGGACAGGCCTACGAGCAGTACTTC
D gene: TRBD2; V gene: TRBV28; J gene: TRBJ2-3; clone size: .; CDR3 protein: CASWRGSTDTQYF; CDR3 DNA: TGTGCCAGCTGGCGGGGGAGCACAGATACGCAGTATTTT
D gene: TRBD2; V gene: TRBV2; J gene: TRBJ2-1; clone size: .; CDR3 protein: CASSRWGGVNNEQFF; CDR3 DNA: TGTGCCAGCAGTCGCTGGGGAGGGGTTAACAATGAGCAGTTCTTC
D gene: .; V gene: TRBV2; J gene: TRBJ2-5; clone size: .; CDR3 protein: CASWQGRETQYF; CDR3 DNA: TGTGCCAGCTGGCAGGGACGAGAGACCCAGTACTTC
D gene: .; V gene: TRBV5-6; J gene: TRBJ1-3; clone size: .; CDR3 protein: CASSGAGEDTIYF; CDR3 DNA: TGTGCCAGCAGCGGGGCAGGGGAGGACACCATATATTTT
D gene: TRBD1; V gene: TRBV29-1; J gene: TRBJ2-3; clone size: .; CDR3 protein: CSVEPGTEGTDTQYF; CDR3 DNA: TGCAGCGTTGAGCCCGGGACAGAAGGCACAGATACGCAGTATTTT
D gene: TRBD1; V gene: TRBV6-5; J gene: TRBJ1-5; clone size: .; CDR3 protein: CASSQGDHSNQPQHF; CDR3 DNA: TGTGCCAGCAGCCAGGGGGACCATAGCAATCAGCCCCAGCATTTT
D gene: .; V gene: TRBV4-3; J gene: TRBJ1-1; clone size: medium-sized; CDR3 protein: CASSQDWDMGDTEAFF; CDR3 DNA: TGCGCCAGCAGCCAAGATTGGGATATGGGTGACACTGAAGCTTTCTTT
D gene: .; V gene: TRBV7-3; J gene: TRBJ2-3; clone size: .; CDR3 protein: CASSPGGSTDTQYF; CDR3 DNA: TGTGCCAGCAGTCCCGGAGGCAGCACAGATACGCAGTATTTT